This T cell receptor beta chain was found in a study of CD4+ T cells in melanoma (dated by TCRdb to 2021 to 2024). With respect to the entire study: Neoantigen-specific CD4+ T cells in human melanoma were investigated in the study. What the work shows at the level of the full study, not this receptor alone: Neoantigen-specific CD4+ T cells were reported to be correlated with the function of CD8+ T cells, macrophages and B cells. Diverse differentiation states were reported to be shown by neoantigen-specific CD4+ T cells in melanoma.

Remarks on this clone: What this receptor recognizes is not known. There are no base qualities to consult, and no much larger clone falls within one base.

The library was obtained by the immunoSEQ multiplex PCR assay. TCRdb obtained this table from immuneACCESS and retained in-frame rearrangements with V and J assigned. These tables miss some clones; where compared with another copy, unresolved V genes account for less than half of the shortfall, and the remainder is unexplained. The sample has tens of thousands of clones on record, almost 70% of them singletons. In total, the top ten clones hold about 5% of the sample. Patients with melanoma were used as donors. Sequences SQVTM (CDR1) and ANQGSEA (CDR2) are obtained from the germline V gene. The CDR3 covers 16 residues, taking in both the cysteine and the phenylalanine. The only DNA kept is the CDR3, 48 bases in frame from the first base. Cut back by 1 base and 0 bases, the V and J ends lie 16 bases apart.

The specimen was tumor tissue. The sequence joins TRBV29-1 to TRBJ2-7; tentative D gene TRBD1, with 5 bases matching. The source is a human donor with melanoma. The nucleotide sequence reads TGCAGCGTTGAAGGCCGTACAGGACAAAGCTCCTACGAGCAGTACTTC. The translation is CSVEGRTGQSSYEQYF.